This T cell receptor beta chain emerged from a study of blood T cell repertoires in COVID-19 (dated by TCRdb to 2018 to 2020). The study in broad terms: Samples covering the acute and convalescent phases of COVID-19 were provided by collaborators in the United States, Italy and Spain. The repertoires were released in a freely available public database meant as a resource for research on the immune response to SARS-CoV-2. The material from the prospective study consisted of cDNA or gDNA derived from T cells, B-cell-depleted T cells, or PBMCs. Sample metadata almost always included a de-identified subject ID, COVID-19 status, age in years and sex. The samples were drawn from the first 160 participants of the ongoing ImmuneRACE study and from more than 1,000 subjects provided by 6 global collaborators. Where HLA class I and class II types were available, the types were taken from metadata supplied by the sample provider, not from assay-based typing. The dataset comprised deeply sampled blood TCRbeta repertoires from subjects exposed to, actively infected with, or recovered from COVID-19. The investigation overall reported the following: The quantity of clinical and demographic metadata differed by source and by participant and was supplied without curation.

Whole blood was collected in K2EDTA tubes by collaborating institutions according to the institutions' own protocols. For TCRbeta analysis, collaborators shipped samples as frozen whole blood, isolated PBMCs, or DNA extracted from either of those sample types. A word on this clone: Its antigen is currently not known. No base quality information exists; no much larger clone differs at one position.

TCRbeta CDR3 regions were amplified from genomic DNA by means of the immunoSEQ Assay, a bias-controlled multiplex PCR. As for the original processing: Nucleated cell counts per sample were estimated from amplification of reference gene primers within the assay. Sequence reads were collapsed and filtered to measure the absolute abundance of every unique TCRbeta CDR3 rearrangement. For each sample, productive Simpson clonality was calculated as the square root of Simpson's diversity index across productive rearrangements. This immuneACCESS table, as held by TCRdb, lists in-frame sequences with V and J called but not all clones. Of the missing ones, under half trace to an unresolved V gene in checked studies; the others have no known cause. Clonal size and the V and J genes are those of that table, whereas D and trimming came from the DNA. Recorded for this sample are around 140,000 clones; about 74% of them occurred a single time. Together, the top ten hold 15% to 20% of the sample.

The material sequenced was peripheral blood. The sequence came from a man aged 50-60 years with acute or convalescent COVID-19.

In nucleotide form, the sequence is TGTGCCAGCAGTTTGTACAGGGGTGATACGCAGTATTTT. It codes for CASSLYRGDTQYF. The sequence is built from TRBV27 and TRBJ2-3; 7 bases in between match TRBD1. Taken from the germline V gene (reference sequence), the CDR1 and CDR2 loops are MNHEY and SMNVEV. The CDR3 has 13 amino acids, counting the end cysteine and phenylalanine. Only the CDR3 part of the read is kept: 39 bases, read in frame from the first base. Here V drops 3 bases and J drops 6 bases, and the junction holds 3 bases not matched to any gene.